This T cell receptor (beta chain) was captured in a study of T cells after yellow fever vaccination. Each CDR3 protein is one row after TCRdb ran MiXCR on the 5' RACE reads. Of over 150,000 distinct CDR3 sequences listed, about 6.2% are singletons. This clonotype was counted between two and nine times. The CDR3 runs 15 residues. V lost 1 base and J lost 6, with 11 bases in between. The germline CDR1 and CDR2 sequences are SGHRS and YFSETQ. The receptor was derived from a man aged 18 to 29 who received the YFV17D yellow fever vaccine. This rearrangement joins TRBV5-1 to TRBJ1-6; D unresolved. The input for sequencing was CD4+ T cells sorted from PBMCs, taken on the day of the first yellow fever vaccination. CDR3 in DNA: TGCGCCAGCAGCTTGTCGGGTCTCCCTAATTCACCCCTCCACTTT. Translating gives CASSLSGLPNSPLHF.